The sequence of this TCR beta chain was determined in a study of graft-versus-host responses after intestinal transplantation. Background on the study: The whole recipient group had anti-thymocyte globulin induction followed by tacrolimus and steroids for roughly three years.

Data came from immunoSEQ multiplex PCR; TCRdb stores just in-frame clones and leaves some out. The sample contains some 16,000 clones, approximately 89% of which appear only once. Trimming shortened V by 0 bases and J by 6 bases, and 15 bases separated the two germline ends. This CDR3 is built from 16 residues. The V gene's germline CDR1 is LGHNT and CDR2 FRNRAP. This receptor was taken from a human patient who received an intestinal transplant, so some T cells may come from the graft donor. The sample here was PBMCs, taken about 110 days after intestinal transplant. This chain links TRBV12-5 with TRBJ2-1; the D gene is possibly TRBD2 (5 bases). CDR3 DNA: TGTGCTAGTGGTTTGGTACTGAGCGGAGCTTCCAATGAGCAGTTCTTC. Its translation: CASGLVLSGASNEQFF.